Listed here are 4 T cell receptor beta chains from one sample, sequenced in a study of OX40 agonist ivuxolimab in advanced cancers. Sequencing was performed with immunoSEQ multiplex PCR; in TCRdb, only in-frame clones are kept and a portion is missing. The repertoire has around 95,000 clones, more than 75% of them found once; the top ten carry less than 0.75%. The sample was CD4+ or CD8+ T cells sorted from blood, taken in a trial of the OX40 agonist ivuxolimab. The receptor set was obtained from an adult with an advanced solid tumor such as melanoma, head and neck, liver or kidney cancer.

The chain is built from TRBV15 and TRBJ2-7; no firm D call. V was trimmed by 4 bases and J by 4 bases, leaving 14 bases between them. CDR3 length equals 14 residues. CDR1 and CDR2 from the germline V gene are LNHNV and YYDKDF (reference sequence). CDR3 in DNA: TGTGCCACCAGCATCGGTCTATCGAATTACGAGCAGTACTTC. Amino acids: CATSIGLSNYEQYF.

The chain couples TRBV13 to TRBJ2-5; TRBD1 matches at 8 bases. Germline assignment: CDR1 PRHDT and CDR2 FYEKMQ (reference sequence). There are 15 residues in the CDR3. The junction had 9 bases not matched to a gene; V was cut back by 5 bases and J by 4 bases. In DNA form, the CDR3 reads TGTGCCAGCAGCCCCCAGACAGGGGTTTCAGAGACCCAGTACTTC. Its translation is CASSPQTGVSETQYF.

This CDR3 reads CASSVGQLFNYGYTF. CDR3 DNA sequence: TGTGCCAGCAGCGTAGGGCAGCTTTTTAACTATGGCTACACCTTC. The V call is TRBV9, the J call TRBJ1-2; D is ambiguous. Germline V gene sequence: CDR1 SGDLS, CDR2 YYNGEE. The CDR3 has 15 residues. V was clipped by 0 bases and J by 1 base, with 10 bases between them. Looking up the rest from reference TRBV9 and TRBJ1-2 gives the full variable domain: DSGVTQTPKHLITATGQRVTLRCSPRSGDLSVYWYQQSLDQGLQFLIQYYNGEERAKGNILERFSAQQFPDLHSELNLSSLELGDSALYFCASSVGQLFNYGYTFGSGTRLTVV.

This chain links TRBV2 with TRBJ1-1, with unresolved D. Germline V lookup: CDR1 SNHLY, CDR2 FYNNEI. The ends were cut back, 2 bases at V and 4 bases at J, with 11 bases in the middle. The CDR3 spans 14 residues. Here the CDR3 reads CASSEFAASTEAFF. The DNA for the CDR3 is TGTGCCAGCAGTGAATTTGCTGCAAGCACTGAAGCTTTCTTT. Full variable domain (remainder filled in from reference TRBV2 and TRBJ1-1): EPEVTQTPSHQVTQMGQEVILRCVPISNHLYFYWYRQILGQKVEFLVSFYNNEISEKSEIFDDQFSVERPDGSNFTLKIRSTKLEDSAMYFCASSEFAASTEAFFGQGTRLTVV.